What follows describes a single TCR beta chain. The data were obtained in a study of blood T cell repertoires in COVID-19. The table came from immunoSEQ multiplex PCR; TCRdb's copy has only in-frame clones and leaves some out. This sample carries 250,000 to 300,000 clones, about nine tenths of them seen once, and the ten largest clones take about 2.2%. Per the germline V gene, CDR1 is SNHLY and CDR2 is FYNNEI. Losses at the gene ends were 4 bases for V and 12 bases for J; bases not matched to a gene: 7. The CDR3 totals 14 residues. Sequencing was carried out using peripheral blood. The clonotype originates from a woman aged 50 to 60 who had recovered from COVID-19. The chain recombines TRBV2 with TRBJ2-1, with TRBD2 identical over 12 bases. The chain's CDR3 is CASSGLAGDGRQFF. CDR3 in DNA: TGTGCCAGCAGTGGACTAGCGGGGGATGGAAGGCAGTTCTTC.